The rows below give T cell receptor beta chains drawn from one sample of a study of blood T cells in healthy people across ages. TCRdb processed the 5' RACE reads anew with MiXCR; each CDR3 protein has one entry. Counted here are around 800,000 distinct CDR3 sequences, 20% to 30% occurring once; the ten biggest clones make up 3%. The sample was also reused in another study, on T cells of mothers and their children.

The sequenced sample consisted of blood. All receptors come from a boy aged 5-17 years in good health. Each CDR3 is given with its conserved first and last residue. Each record gives: J gene, D gene, V gene, clone size, CDR3 DNA, CDR3 protein. D genes are given only for firm matches. Clone size is given for some rows only: seen once, a few or many times, or a class if the clone is expanded.

TRBJ1-2	.	TRBV12-3/TRBV12-4	.	TGTGCCAGCAGGGGGTTCCGGGACACCCACTTC	CASRGFRDTHF
TRBJ2-1	TRBD2	TRBV5-1	.	TGCGCCAGCAGCGAGACTAGCGGGGGCGAGCAGTTCTTC	CASSETSGGEQFF
TRBJ2-3	TRBD2	TRBV28	.	TGTGCCAGCAATAGACTAGCGGTACTTTCAGATACGCAGTATTTT	CASNRLAVLSDTQYF
TRBJ1-1	TRBD1	TRBV28	.	TGTGCCAGCAGTTTATCCTCCGCGACAGGGGAGGCTTTCTTT	CASSLSSATGEAFF
TRBJ2-7	.	TRBV7-9	.	TGTGCCAGCAGCTTCCGTAACTCCTACGAGCAGTACTTC	CASSFRNSYEQYF
TRBJ2-5	TRBD2	TRBV7-2	.	TGTGCCAGCAGCGACATCGGGCGGGGGGCAGAGACCCAGTACTTC	CASSDIGRGAETQYF
TRBJ2-6	TRBD1	TRBV2	few	TGTGCCAGCAGTAGGACAGGGGTACAGCCTGGGGCCAACGTCCTGACTTTC	CASSRTGVQPGANVLTF
TRBJ1-5	.	TRBV28	.	TGTGCCAGCAGCTCGAGGGCCCGAGCCCAGCCCCAGCATTTT	CASSSRARAQPQHF
TRBJ2-3	.	TRBV6-2/TRBV6-3	.	TGTGCCAGCAGTTTTTTCCCCGGGGGAAGCACAGATACGCAGTATTTT	CASSFFPGGSTDTQYF
TRBJ1-6	TRBD1	TRBV5-6	few	TGTGCCAGCAGCTCTGGACAGGGAGCCTATAATTCACCCCTCCACTTT	CASSSGQGAYNSPLHF
TRBJ1-1	.	TRBV20-1	.	TGCAGTGCTAGACGTAAGGGGGCTTTCTTT	CSARRKGAFF
TRBJ1-1	.	TRBV5-1	.	TGCGCCAGCAGCTTCCAACAGGGCACTGAAGCTTTCTTT	CASSFQQGTEAFF
TRBJ2-7	.	TRBV6-1	.	TGTGCCAGCAGTGAATACAGGGACGACGAGCAGTACTTC	CASSEYRDDEQYF
TRBJ2-3	TRBD2	TRBV29-1	.	TGCAGCTCGGGGGGGGACACAGATACGCAGTATTTT	CSSGGDTDTQYF
TRBJ2-5	.	TRBV29-1	few	TGCAGCGTTGAAGATCTAGGGTTAGAGGAGACCCAGTACTTC	CSVEDLGLEETQYF
TRBJ1-1	.	TRBV29-1	.	TGCAGCTCGTGGGCCAGCCAAGCTTTCTTT	CSSWASQAFF
TRBJ2-1	TRBD1	TRBV6-5	.	TGTGCCAGCAGGAAGGACAGGACCTACAATGAGCAGTTCTTC	CASRKDRTYNEQFF
TRBJ2-7	.	TRBV7-3	.	TGTGCCAGCAGCTTAATAGGCCAGGGAAAGCACGAGCAGTACTTC	CASSLIGQGKHEQYF
TRBJ1-2	.	TRBV24-1	.	TGTGCTACGAAGAGCAACTATGGCTACACCTTC	CATKSNYGYTF
TRBJ2-5	TRBD2	TRBV12-3/TRBV12-4	.	TGTGCTAGCAGTTTAGCTTTAGCGGGGGGCCGGGGGGAGACCCAGTACTTC	CASSLALAGGRGETQYF
TRBJ2-5	TRBD2	TRBV28	.	TGTGCCAGCAGAGCGGGGGGTTGGGAGACCCAGTACTTC	CASRAGGWETQYF
TRBJ2-1	TRBD2	TRBV12-3/TRBV12-4	few	TGTGCCAGCAGCCCCAGGGGAGCGGGGGGGGGAAATGAGCAGTTCTTC	CASSPRGAGGGNEQFF
TRBJ2-5	TRBD1	TRBV4-1	.	TGCGCCAGCAGCGAAGGGACAGGAACCCAAGAGACCCAGTACTTC	CASSEGTGTQETQYF
TRBJ1-4	.	TRBV25-1	few	TGTGCCAGCAGTTCCCCGGGGGGCGCGGATGAAAAACTGTTTTTT	CASSSPGGADEKLFF
TRBJ2-7	TRBD2	TRBV12-3/TRBV12-4	.	TGTGCCAGCAGCTATTGGGGACTAGCGGGGGCCCACGAGCAGTACTTC	CASSYWGLAGAHEQYF
TRBJ2-1	TRBD1	TRBV12-3/TRBV12-4	few	TGTGCCAGCACCACGGGACAGGAGGACAATGAGCAGTTCTTC	CASTTGQEDNEQFF
TRBJ2-6	.	TRBV7-9	many	TGTGCCAGCAGCCGGTCCCTCTCTGGGGCCAACGTCCTGACTTTC	CASSRSLSGANVLTF
TRBJ2-1	.	TRBV7-9	.	TGTGCCAGCAGCCGGAGCGGAAACAATGAGCAGTTCTTC	CASSRSGNNEQFF
TRBJ2-5	.	TRBV7-9	.	TGTGCCAGCAGCCCCGGGAATAGCGGTGGACGAGAGACCCAGTACTTC	CASSPGNSGGRETQYF
TRBJ2-3	TRBD1	TRBV9	few	TGTGCCAGCAAAGGTGACAGGGGGCCGTTGGATACGCAGTATTTT	CASKGDRGPLDTQYF
TRBJ1-1	TRBD1	TRBV12-3/TRBV12-4	.	TGTGCCAGCAGTTTGGTACAGGGGGCGAATGCTTTCTTT	CASSLVQGANAFF
TRBJ2-2	TRBD2	TRBV6-6	few	TGTGCCAGCAGTTACGGGACTAGGGGTACCGGGGAGCTGTTTTTT	CASSYGTRGTGELFF
TRBJ1-2	TRBD1	TRBV20-1	.	TGCAGTGCTAGAGGAGGGGGCGACTATGGCTACACCTTC	CSARGGGDYGYTF
TRBJ1-4	TRBD1	TRBV12-3/TRBV12-4	.	TGTACCAGCAGTTTAATGACAGGGGGGAATGAAAAACTGTTTTTT	CTSSLMTGGNEKLFF
TRBJ1-2	TRBD1	TRBV20-1	many	TGCAGTGCTCCCACCGGGGGACAGGGGACCCGCTATGGCTACACCTTC	CSAPTGGQGTRYGYTF
TRBJ2-7	.	TRBV27	few	TGTGCCAGCGGCCAGGGAACCTACGAGCAGTACTTC	CASGQGTYEQYF
TRBJ2-7	TRBD2	TRBV28	once	TGTGCCGGCAGCCGGGGGGGGGGAACCTACGAGCAGCACTTC	CAGSRGGGTYEQHF
TRBJ2-2	.	TRBV28	.	TGTGCCAGCATCCATCCGGGAGAAACGAACACCGGGGAGCTGTTTTTT	CASIHPGETNTGELFF